The present T cell receptor (beta chain) was sequenced within a study of T cell changes during pregnancy in multiple sclerosis. The table came from immunoSEQ multiplex PCR; TCRdb's copy has only in-frame clones and leaves some out. Of roughly 15,000 clones listed, 84% are singletons. This sample comprised CD8+ T cells from peripheral blood mononuclear cells, obtained in the second trimester of pregnancy. This clonotype was sampled from a female donor in good health, enrolled as a control in a pregnancy study.

In DNA, the CDR3 is TGTGCCAGCAGCCAAGGCATAGACACCGGGGAGCTGTTTTTT. This sequence encodes CASSQGIDTGELFF. The chain has TRBV4-2 and TRBJ2-2; no clear D. This CDR3 region has 14 residues. Between the trimmed V and J ends, which lost 1 base and 3 bases, there was a span of 6 bases. CDR1 LGHNA and CDR2 YNFKEQ come from the germline V gene.